Below are 15 T cell receptor beta chains sequenced from a single sample in a study of T cells in women clearing cervical HPV infection. Sequencing was performed with immunoSEQ multiplex PCR; in TCRdb, only in-frame clones are kept and a portion is missing. This sample's table reports 13,000 or so clones. Material for sequencing was blood buffy coat. Receptors were obtained from a woman between 18 and 75 years old with a cervical HPV16 infection that either progressed to CIN3+ or cleared (not recorded which).

This clone is medium-sized by frequency. The read halts 3 residues ahead of the CDR3 end, with the missing end drawn from the germline J gene. This chain connects TRBV6-2 or TRBV6-3 to TRBJ2-1; 9 bases align to TRBD2. This CDR3 region has 15 residues. V dropped 6 bases and J dropped 3; count of bases not matched to a gene: 6. Germline CDR1 is MNHEY and CDR2 is SVGEGT. The CDR3 here is CASSLAGVGYNEQFF. CDR3 DNA, as far as it was read: TGTGCCAGCAGCTTAGCGGGGGTAGGCTACAATGAG.

With respect to this clone: Coverage ceases 3 residues before the CDR3 finishes, and the germline J gene fills in the end. V and J are TRBV18 and TRBJ2-5, with 7 bases fitting TRBD2. Germline-derived CDR1 and CDR2 are KGHSH and LQKENI. The CDR3 is made up of 15 amino acids. V trimming: 4 bases; J trimming: 2 bases; junction bases outside the gene matches: 7. The covered CDR3 bases are TGTGCCAGCTCACGGCAGCAGCGGGGACAAGAGACC. Translation: CASSRQQRGQET. Given in full, the CDR3 is CASSRQQRGQETQYF. Drawing the rest from reference TRBV18 and TRBJ2-5, the complete variable domain is NAGVMQNPRHLVRRRGQEARLRCSPMKGHSHVYWYRQLPEEGLKFMVYLQKENIIDESGMPKERFSAEFPKEGPSILRIQQVVRGDSAAYFCASSRQQRGQETQYFGPGTRLLVL.

As to this clone: From the germline J gene comes the end of the CDR3, since the read stops 3 residues before it. The chain has TRBV7-8 and TRBJ1-4; D unresolved. With 3 bases removed from V and 8 bases from J, the gap between germline ends came to 7 bases. CDR1 is SGHVS, CDR2 FQNEAQ, per germline. The CDR3 totals 12 residues. CDR3 bases read: TGTGCCAGCAGCTTCCTAGGAGAAAAA. Its translation is CASSFLGEK. The full CDR3 sequence reads CASSFLGEKLFF. Using reference TRBV7-8 and TRBJ1-4 for the parts outside the CDR3, the full variable domain is GAGVSQSPRYKVAKRGQDVALRCDPISGHVSLFWYQQALGQGPEFLTYFQNEAQLDKSGLPSDRFFAERPEGSVSTLKIQRTQQEDSAVYLCASSFLGEKLFFGSGTQLSVL.

Remarks on this clone: Coverage ceases 3 residues before the CDR3 finishes, and the germline J gene fills in the end. V usage is TRBV19 and J usage is TRBJ1-5; the D gene is possibly TRBD1 (5 bases). The CDR3 is made up of 16 amino acids. The germline V and J ends were trimmed by 7 bases and 2 bases, with 18 bases remaining between them. CDR1 is LNHDA, CDR2 SQIVND, per germline (reference sequence). The CDR3 reads CASTAKEGRGNQPQHF. The part of the CDR3 DNA that was read is TGTGCCAGTACCGCCAAGGAGGGCAGGGGCAATCAGCCC.

As for this clone: Coverage ceases 3 residues before the CDR3 finishes, and the germline J gene fills in the end. This chain links TRBV18 with TRBJ2-1; 9 bases map to TRBD2. Germline lookup yields CDR1 KGHSH and CDR2 LQKENI. J lost 4 bases, V lost 1 base, and 5 bases had no gene match. CDR3 length: 16 amino acids. The CDR3 sequence is CASSPQRGAPYNEQFF. CDR3 bases read: TGTGCCAGCTCACCACAGCGGGGGGCCCCTTACAATGAG.

In regard to this clone: Read data end 3 residues before the CDR3 end; the end is taken from the germline J gene. This chain links TRBV11-2 with TRBJ2-5; D is ambiguous. In germline, CDR1 is SGHAT, CDR2 FQNNGV. The CDR3 consists of 13 residues. The part of the CDR3 DNA that was read is TGTGCCAGCAGCTTACACTCATTAGATACC. The encoded protein is CASSLHSLDT. The full CDR3 sequence reads CASSLHSLDTQYF.

For this clone: The read comes to an end 3 residues before the CDR3 does, leaving the germline J gene to fill in the end. This chain links TRBV18 with TRBJ1-3; D is unresolved. The CDR3 extends over 16 amino acids. CDR1 and CDR2 (germline): KGHSH, LQKENI. V shed 0 bases and J shed 1 base, with 10 bases lying between them. The CDR3 bases that were read are TGTGCCAGCTCACCACCGAAATTGACTTCTGGAAACACC. Encoded protein: CASSPPKLTSGNT. The complete CDR3 protein is CASSPPKLTSGNTIYF. Variable domain in full (rest from reference TRBV18 and TRBJ1-3): NAGVMQNPRHLVRRRGQEARLRCSPMKGHSHVYWYRQLPEEGLKFMVYLQKENIIDESGMPKERFSAEFPKEGPSILRIQQVVRGDSAAYFCASSPPKLTSGNTIYFGEGSWLTVV.

A word on this clone: The CDR3 end lies 3 residues beyond the end of the read and is filled in from the germline J gene. The chain carries TRBV7-2 and TRBJ1-1; 7 bases fit TRBD1. The CDR3 extends over 13 amino acids. The germline V gene encodes CDR1 SGHTA and CDR2 FQGNSA. After removal of 7 bases from V and 4 bases from J, the junction contained 6 bases not matched to a gene. Incomplete CDR3 DNA: TGTGCCAGCATTACAGGGGTAGGCACTGAA. It yields the protein CASITGVGTE. The CDR3 in full is CASITGVGTEAFF.

About this clone: The junction departs from the called germline gene at one end, perhaps through a read error. From the germline J gene comes the end of the CDR3, since the read stops 3 residues before it. The chain uses TRBV4-2 and TRBJ2-3; 7 bases are a match to TRBD1. The germline CDR1 and CDR2 sequences are LGHNA and YNFKEQ. The CDR3 contains 16 residues. CDR3 region: CASSQDSGQSTDTQYF. The part of the CDR3 DNA that was read is TGCGCCAGCAGCCAAGACTCGGGACAGAGCACAGATACG.

Comments on this clone: From the germline J gene comes the end of the CDR3, since the read stops 3 residues before it. The chain carries TRBV5-4 and TRBJ2-3, with 9 bases identical to TRBD2. Per germline, CDR1 SGHNT and CDR2 YYREEE (reference sequence). Trimming removed 4 bases from V and 4 bases from J; junction bases left unmatched: 10. This CDR3 spans 16 amino acids. CDR3 DNA, as far as it was read: TGTGCCAGCAGCACGGGGCAGCGGGGGGATTCAGATACG. This codes for CASSTGQRGDSDT. The complete CDR3 sequence is CASSTGQRGDSDTQYF.

About this clone itself: Coverage ceases 3 residues before the CDR3 finishes, and the germline J gene fills in the end. This sequence joins TRBV30 and TRBJ1-4; TRBD1 matches 12 bases. V lost 5 bases and J lost 6; bases outside the gene matches: 1. The CDR3 contains 13 residues. The V gene's germline CDR1 is GTSNPN and CDR2 SVGIG (reference sequence). The CDR3 bases that were read are TGTGCCTGGGGGACAGGGGGCTATGAAAAA. Translated: CAWGTGGYEK. The CDR3 in full is CAWGTGGYEKLFF.

On this clone itself: The read is 3 residues too short to cover the CDR3 end, so that end is filled in from the germline J gene. The same CDR3 is also encoded by other DNA sequences in this sample. The rearrangement uses TRBV7-2 and TRBJ1-1, with D possibly TRBD1 on 6 matching bases. V dropped 3 bases and J dropped 3 bases, with 8 bases sitting between them. This CDR3 has 13 residues. Germline lookup yields CDR1 SGHTA and CDR2 FQGNSA. CDR3 bases read: TGTGCCAGCAGCTTCAAGGGGGACACTGAA. This codes for CASSFKGDTE. The complete CDR3 protein is CASSFKGDTEAFF.

Turning to this clone: Read coverage stops 3 residues before the CDR3 terminus; the germline J gene supplies the remainder. This chain links TRBV7-9 with TRBJ1-1; D call uncertain. This CDR3 contains 13 residues. The germline gives CDR1 SEHNR, CDR2 FQNEAQ (reference sequence). V was pared by 1 base and J by 3 bases, with 6 bases between. Partial CDR3 DNA: TGTGCCAGCAGCTTAGAGGTACACACTGAA. Amino acids: CASSLEVHTE. The whole CDR3 reads CASSLEVHTEAFF.

A word on this clone: Read sequence stops 3 residues before the CDR3 end, and the germline J gene provides the missing end. The chain has TRBV18 and TRBJ2-4; possible D gene TRBD2, 6 bases. The CDR3 is 14 amino acids. The germline V gene encodes CDR1 KGHSH and CDR2 LQKENI. This CDR3 reads CASSPSAREEGQYF. The part of the CDR3 DNA that was read is TGTGCCAGCTCACCCTCGGCCAGGGAGGAGGGT.

For this clone: Read sequence stops 3 residues before the CDR3 end, and the germline J gene provides the missing end. The chain carries TRBV7-2 and TRBJ2-5; TRBD2 agrees at 8 bases. Germline assignment: CDR1 SGHTA and CDR2 FQGNSA. The V segment lost 5 bases and the J segment 2 bases; nucleotides outside the gene matches: 7. The CDR3 loop spans 15 amino acids. The CDR3 bases that were read are TGTGCCAGCAGCGAAATGGCGGGGGGACAAGAGACC. The encoded protein is CASSEMAGGQET. The entire CDR3 reads CASSEMAGGQETQYF.